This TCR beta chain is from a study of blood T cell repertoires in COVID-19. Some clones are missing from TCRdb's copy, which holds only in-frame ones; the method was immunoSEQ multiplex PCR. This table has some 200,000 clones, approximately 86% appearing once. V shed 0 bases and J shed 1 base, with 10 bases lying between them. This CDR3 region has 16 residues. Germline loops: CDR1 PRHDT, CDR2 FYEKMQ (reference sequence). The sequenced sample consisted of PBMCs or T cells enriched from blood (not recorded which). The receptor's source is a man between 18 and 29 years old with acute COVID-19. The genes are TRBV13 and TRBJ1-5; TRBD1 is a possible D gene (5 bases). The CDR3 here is CASSLGRGASNQPQHF. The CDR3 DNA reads TGTGCCAGCAGCTTAGGAAGGGGTGCGAGCAATCAGCCCCAGCATTTT.